A single sample gave rise to the 27 T cell receptor beta chains below, sequenced in a study of shared clonotypes between healthy human individuals. This table comes from immunoSEQ multiplex PCR, and its TCRdb copy is limited to in-frame clones, with some not included. This sample has about 1.5 million clones, with around 98% found just once. The sequencing input was naive CD4+ T cells sorted from blood. Specified subset: CD45RA+ positively selected. Every receptor here comes from a man in his thirties or forties in good health.

This clone was detected once. The chain recombines TRBV7-9 with TRBJ1-1, with 7 bases identical to TRBD1. This CDR3 is 16 amino acids long. Germline V gene data show CDR1 as SEHNR and CDR2 as FQNEAQ (reference sequence). V gave up 1 base and J gave up 5 bases; unmatched junction bases: 10. CDR3 bases: TGTGCCAGCAGCTTAGTTGGCACAGGGGCCGTTACTGAAGCTTTCTTT. This encodes CASSLVGTGAVTEAFF.

The rearrangement joins TRBV11-2 to TRBJ2-7; D is ambiguous. Trimming stripped 1 base from V and 6 bases from J, with 13 bases between. Germline CDR1 reads SGHAT; CDR2 reads FQNNGV. This CDR3 is built from 14 residues. CDR3 sequence (DNA): TGTGCCAGCAGCTTAGGGCCGTGGGCTGGCGAGCAGTACTTC. It is translated as CASSLGPWAGEQYF.

The genes are TRBV28 and TRBJ2-1; D is ambiguous. The germline CDR1 and CDR2 sequences are MDHEN and SYDVKM. This CDR3 comprises 14 residues. The ends were cut back, 7 bases at V and 4 bases at J, with 14 bases in the middle. CDR3 protein: CASTSIGAYNEQFF. In nucleotides, the CDR3 is TGTGCCAGCACTTCTATCGGAGCATACAATGAGCAGTTCTTC. Full variable domain (rest looked up from reference TRBV28 and TRBJ2-1): DVKVTQSSRYLVKRTGEKVFLECVQDMDHENMFWYRQDPGLGLRLIYFSYDVKMKEKGDIPEGYSVSREKKERFSLILESASTNQTSMYLCASTSIGAYNEQFFGPGTRLTVL.

The chain uses TRBV4-1 and TRBJ2-4; D uncertain. Trimming left V 1 base short and J 0 bases short, with 10 bases between. Germline lookup yields CDR1 MGHRA and CDR2 YSYEKL. CDR3 length equals 16 residues. The CDR3 sequence is CASSQVAVLAKNIQYF. The DNA for the CDR3 is TGCGCCAGCAGCCAAGTCGCGGTATTAGCCAAAAACATTCAGTACTTC.

The chain carries TRBV4-3 and TRBJ2-3; D assignment may be TRBD1 or TRBD2 (5 bases each). With 0 bases removed from V and 1 base from J, the gap between germline ends came to 14 bases. CDR1 and CDR2 (germline): LGHNA, YSLEER. This CDR3 comprises 17 residues. The CDR3 DNA sequence: TGCGCCAGCAGCCAAGAGGCTTGGGGACGGGGCACAGATACGCAGTATTTT. It specifies CASSQEAWGRGTDTQYF.

V usage is TRBV30 and J usage is TRBJ1-5; D gene ambiguous. Trimming took off 2 bases at V and 3 bases at J, with 8 bases between the two ends. Per germline, CDR1 GTSNPN and CDR2 SVGIG (reference sequence). This CDR3 contains 13 residues. CDR3 coding DNA: TGTGCCTGGAGTCAACAGTCCAATCAGCCCCAGCATTTT. Encoded protein: CAWSQQSNQPQHF.

The chain uses TRBV5-5 and TRBJ2-7; maybe TRBD1 (5 bases). V was pared by 5 bases and J by 2 bases, with 8 bases between. The CDR3 runs 12 residues. CDR1 SGHKS and CDR2 YYEKEE come from the germline V gene (reference sequence). As DNA, the CDR3 is TGTGCCAGCAGTGTGACAGCCTACGAGCAGTACTTC. Its protein is CASSVTAYEQYF.

The rearrangement uses TRBV5-1 and TRBJ2-3, with no clear D. The V and J ends lost 4 bases and 2 bases respectively, with 2 bases between them. Per germline, CDR1 SGHRS and CDR2 YFSETQ. CDR3 length equals 11 residues. The CDR3 spells CASSATDTQYF. DNA for the CDR3: TGCGCCAGCAGCGCCACAGATACGCAGTATTTT.

V gene TRBV2 combines with J gene TRBJ1-5; D remains ambiguous. Per the germline V gene, CDR1 is SNHLY and CDR2 is FYNNEI. The CDR3 is made up of 12 amino acids. V lost 3 bases and J lost 3, with 3 bases in between. CDR3 nucleotide sequence: TGTGCCAGCAGTGAGGACAATCAGCCCCAGCATTTT. Amino acid sequence: CASSEDNQPQHF.

The chain links TRBV18 to TRBJ1-5; D gene uncertain. The germline CDR1 and CDR2 sequences are KGHSH and LQKENI. V was cut by 5 bases and J by 0 bases, with 8 bases left in between. This CDR3 is built from 14 residues. The CDR3 loop is CASSGSLSNQPQHF. The CDR3 nucleotides read TGTGCCAGCTCAGGTAGCCTTAGCAATCAGCCCCAGCATTTT.

The count of this clone is one. Within the sample, other DNA sequences also encode this same CDR3. This chain connects TRBV28 to TRBJ2-7; D remains ambiguous. The germline V and J ends were trimmed by 3 bases and 0 bases, with 6 bases remaining between them. CDR1 and CDR2 (germline): MDHEN, SYDVKM. The CDR3 runs to 13 residues. The CDR3 region is CASSFGSSYEQYF. CDR3 sequence (DNA): TGTGCCAGCAGTTTCGGTAGCTCCTACGAGCAGTACTTC. The variable domain in full, with the rest retrieved from reference TRBV28 and TRBJ2-7, is DVKVTQSSRYLVKRTGEKVFLECVQDMDHENMFWYRQDPGLGLRLIYFSYDVKMKEKGDIPEGYSVSREKKERFSLILESASTNQTSMYLCASSFGSSYEQYFGPGTRLTVT.

The chain employs TRBV6-5 and TRBJ1-5; D may be TRBD1 (5 bases). V was shortened by 2 bases and J by 11 bases, with 13 bases between the two germline ends. This CDR3 spans 13 amino acids. The V gene's germline CDR1 is MNHEY and CDR2 SVGAGI. CDR3: CASSYGGSAAQHF. CDR3 bases: TGTGCCAGCAGTTACGGGGGGTCGGCCGCCCAGCATTTT.

V is TRBV5-1 and J is TRBJ1-4, with 10 positions matching TRBD1. CDR3 length: 14 amino acids. V dropped 2 bases and J dropped 7; count of bases not matched to a gene: 2. Germline V gives CDR1 SGHRS, CDR2 YFSETQ. In DNA, the CDR3 is TGCGCCAGCAGCTTCCGGGACAGGGGTGAAAAACTGTTTTTT. Translated: CASSFRDRGEKLFF.

The chain recombines TRBV9 with TRBJ2-1; the D is unclear. The length of the CDR3 is 15 residues. V was shortened by 0 bases and J by 9 bases, with 16 bases between the two germline ends. Looked up from germline, CDR1 is SGDLS and CDR2 is YYNGEE. The CDR3 region has the DNA TGTGCCAGCAGCGTAGTTGAGTCTTTTCCTGCTGAGCAGTTCTTC. Residues: CASSVVESFPAEQFF.

The chain is built from TRBV6-1 and TRBJ1-2; 7 bases fit TRBD1. V lost 7 bases and J lost 4; bases outside the gene matches: 9. CDR1 MNHNS and CDR2 SASEGT come from the germline V gene. CDR3 length equals 14 residues. This chain's CDR3 is CASNPGQLFYGYTF. CDR3 DNA sequence: TGTGCCAGCAACCCGGGACAGCTTTTCTATGGCTACACCTTC.

V gene TRBV19 combines with J gene TRBJ2-7; TRBD2 agrees at 9 bases. J was trimmed by 6 bases and V by 3 bases; bases with no gene match: 6. Looked up from germline, CDR1 is LNHDA and CDR2 is SQIVND (reference sequence). This CDR3 is 14 amino acids long. Here the CDR3 DNA reads TGTGCCAGTAGTATGCTAGCGGGAAGGGGCGAGCAGTACTTC. It codes for CASSMLAGRGEQYF.

V is TRBV28 and J is TRBJ1-1, with D possibly matching TRBD1 (5 bases). Between the trimmed V and J ends, which lost 6 bases and 6 bases, there was a span of 26 bases. CDR3 length: 17 amino acids. From germline, CDR1 is MDHEN and CDR2 SYDVKM. CDR3 residues: CASSPVKWGGVRAEAFF. The CDR3 nucleotides read TGTGCCAGCAGCCCCGTTAAATGGGGGGGGGTACGCGCTGAAGCTTTCTTT.

This chain connects TRBV28 to TRBJ1-4; 7 bases match TRBD1. Germline lookup yields CDR1 MDHEN and CDR2 SYDVKM. CDR3 size: 16 residues. Unmatched junction bases numbered 13, after V lost 4 bases and J lost 8 bases. CDR3 bases: TGTGCCAGCAGTTCCCCATCCGGGACAGAATTCGAAAAACTGTTTTTT. Its translation is CASSSPSGTEFEKLFF.

This chain uses TRBV6-6 with TRBJ2-2, with D tentatively TRBD2 (6 bases). CDR3 length: 16 amino acids. Trimming pared 3 bases from V and 0 bases from J, leaving 11 bases between. CDR1 is MNHNY and CDR2 is SVGAGI in the germline V gene (reference sequence). The CDR3 sequence is CASSYLGLPNTGELFF. The CDR3 DNA sequence: TGTGCCAGCAGTTATCTGGGACTCCCGAACACCGGGGAGCTGTTTTTT.

The J gene is TRBJ2-3, the V gene TRBV5-6; perhaps D is TRBD1 or TRBD2 (5 bases each). From germline, CDR1 is SGHDT and CDR2 YYEEEE. V dropped 5 bases and J dropped 4 bases, with 14 bases sitting between them. This CDR3 has 14 residues. The CDR3 DNA reads as TGTGCCAGCAGACGGGGTGGCAGGGCAGATACGCAGTATTTT. It yields the protein CASRRGGRADTQYF.

The CDR3 nucleotides are TGTGCCAGCAGCTCTACTAGCGCCCTGGACCGCTACGAGCAGTACTTC. It specifies CASSSTSALDRYEQYF. The chain combines TRBV13 with TRBJ2-7; 7 positions match TRBD2. The trim removed 4 bases at V and 3 bases at J, leaving 12 bases unmatched. CDR3 size: 16 residues. CDR1 is PRHDT and CDR2 is FYEKMQ in the germline V gene (reference sequence).

CDR3 DNA: TGTGCCAGCAGCTTGGTTGAAGTCAACACCTACGAGCAGTACTTC. It specifies CASSLVEVNTYEQYF. V usage is TRBV5-5 and J usage is TRBJ2-7; D ambiguous. Germline CDR1 and CDR2: SGHKS and YYEKEE (reference sequence). This CDR3 comprises 15 residues. Trimming took off 0 bases at V and 2 bases at J, with 12 bases between the two ends.

The V and J genes are TRBV28 and TRBJ1-1; TRBD1 is a possible D gene (5 bases). Germline values: CDR1 MDHEN, CDR2 SYDVKM. V was pared by 8 bases and J by 8 bases, with 21 bases between. This CDR3 spans 14 amino acids. CDR3 DNA: TGTGCCAGCTGTGTAAGCGGGGGACCACGAGAAGCTTTCTTT. Translation: CASCVSGGPREAFF.

This chain uses TRBV7-9 with TRBJ2-7; 9 bases match TRBD2. Trimming removed 10 bases from V and 0 bases from J; junction bases left unmatched: 13. CDR3 length: 16 amino acids. Per germline, CDR1 SEHNR and CDR2 FQNEAQ (reference sequence). The CDR3 DNA sequence: TGTGCCATCCAGAGTCCGCAGCGGGAGGTCTCCTACGAGCAGTACTTC. Translating gives CAIQSPQREVSYEQYF. The whole variable domain, filled in from reference TRBV7-9 and TRBJ2-7, reads DTGVSQNPRHKITKRGQNVTFRCDPISEHNRLYWYRQTLGQGPEFLTYFQNEAQLEKSRLLSDRFSAERPKGSFSTLEIQRTEQGDSAMYLCAIQSPQREVSYEQYFGPGTRLTVT.

This chain connects TRBV19 to TRBJ1-1, with D perhaps TRBD1 (6 bases). Germline lookup yields CDR1 LNHDA and CDR2 SQIVND (reference sequence). V shed 6 bases and J shed 7 bases, with 15 bases lying between them. The CDR3 spans 13 residues. In nucleotides, the CDR3 is TGTGCCAGTAGAGGAATACAGGGACTTGAAGCTTTCTTT. Amino acids: CASRGIQGLEAFF.

V usage is TRBV19 and J usage is TRBJ1-5; D ambiguous. This CDR3 has 15 residues. The germline gives CDR1 LNHDA, CDR2 SQIVND (reference sequence). V lost 0 bases and J lost 2, with 8 bases in between. CDR3 DNA sequence: TGTGCCAGTAGTATAGAGGGCCAGGGCAATCAGCCCCAGCATTTT. This codes for CASSIEGQGNQPQHF. The full variable domain, its missing parts supplied by reference TRBV19 and TRBJ1-5, is DGGITQSPKYLFRKEGQNVTLSCEQNLNHDAMYWYRQDPGQGLRLIYYSQIVNDFQKGDIAEGYSVSREKKESFPLTVTSAQKNPTAFYLCASSIEGQGNQPQHFGDGTRLSIL.

This clone was recorded only once. The genes are TRBV5-8 and TRBJ2-7; TRBD2 is a possible D gene (5 bases). This CDR3 contains 14 residues. Germline V CDR1 and CDR2: SGHTS, YDEGEE. The germline V and J ends were trimmed by 1 base and 1 base, with 9 bases remaining between them. The CDR3 reads CASSLTGISYEQYF. The DNA for the CDR3 is TGTGCCAGCAGCTTGACGGGGATATCCTACGAGCAGTACTTC.